The source of this TCR beta chain is a study of breast tumors, draining lymph nodes, adjacent tissues. Broader study findings: Most tumor T cells seemingly derive from lymph node, then expand in tumor. Compared with basal-like, luminal-like tumors shared significantly more repertoire with nontumor tissue.

TCRdb passed the multiplex PCR reads through MiXCR, listing each CDR3 protein once. The sample records 150,000 to 200,000 distinct CDR3 sequences, 30% to 35% being singletons. Germline CDR1 and CDR2: MGHDK and SYGVNS. The CDR3 runs to 17 residues. V lost 1 base to trimming and J lost 0 bases, with 10 bases between them. About this clonotype itself: Antigen: not known.

Breast cancer patients provided tissue from their axillary draining lymph nodes. The chain carries TRBV25-1 and TRBJ2-6; no firm D call. The sample comprised axillary lymph node tissue. The sequence was obtained from a female donor with breast cancer. Some clones in this sample may be carry-over from other donors' samples. CDR3 region: CASSESGLCSGANVLTF. CDR3 nucleotide sequence: TGTGCCAGCAGTGAATCCGGGCTGTGCTCTGGGGCCAACGTCCTGACTTTC.